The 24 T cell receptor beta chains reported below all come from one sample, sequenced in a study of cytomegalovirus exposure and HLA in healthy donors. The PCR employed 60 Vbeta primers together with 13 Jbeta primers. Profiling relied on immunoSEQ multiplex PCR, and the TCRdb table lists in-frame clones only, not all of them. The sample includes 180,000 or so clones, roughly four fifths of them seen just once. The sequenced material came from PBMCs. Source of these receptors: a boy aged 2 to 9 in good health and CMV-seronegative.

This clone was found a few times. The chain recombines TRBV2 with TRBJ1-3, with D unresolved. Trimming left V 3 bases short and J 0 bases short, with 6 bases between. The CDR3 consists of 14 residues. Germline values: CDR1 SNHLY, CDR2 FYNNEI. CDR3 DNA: TGTGCCAGCAGTGAGGGCTACTCTGGAAACACCATATATTTT. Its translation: CASSEGYSGNTIYF.

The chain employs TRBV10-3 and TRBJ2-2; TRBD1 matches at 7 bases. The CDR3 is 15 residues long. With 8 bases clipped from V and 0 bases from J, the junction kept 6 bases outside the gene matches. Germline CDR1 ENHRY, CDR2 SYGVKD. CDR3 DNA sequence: TGTGCCATCGGTTACCAGGGGGCGAACACCGGGGAGCTGTTTTTT. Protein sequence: CAIGYQGANTGELFF.

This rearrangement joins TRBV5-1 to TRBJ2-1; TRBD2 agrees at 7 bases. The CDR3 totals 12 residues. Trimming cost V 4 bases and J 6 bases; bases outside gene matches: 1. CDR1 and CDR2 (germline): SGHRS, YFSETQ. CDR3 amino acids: CASSRTSNEQFF. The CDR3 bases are TGCGCCAGCAGCCGGACTAGCAATGAGCAGTTCTTC. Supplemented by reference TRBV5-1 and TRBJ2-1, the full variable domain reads KAGVTQTPRYLIKTRGQQVTLSCSPISGHRSVSWYQQTPGQGLQFLFEYFSETQRNKGNFPGRFSGRQFSNSRSEMNVSTLELGDSALYLCASSRTSNEQFFGPGTRLTVL.

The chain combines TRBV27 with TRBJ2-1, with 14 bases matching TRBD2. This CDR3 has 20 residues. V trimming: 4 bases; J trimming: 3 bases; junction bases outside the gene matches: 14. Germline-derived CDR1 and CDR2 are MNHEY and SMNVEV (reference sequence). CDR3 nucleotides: TGTGCCAGCAGTTCTACTACCCCCGGACTAGCGGGGGGCTACTACAATGAGCAGTTCTTC. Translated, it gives CASSSTTPGLAGGYYNEQFF.

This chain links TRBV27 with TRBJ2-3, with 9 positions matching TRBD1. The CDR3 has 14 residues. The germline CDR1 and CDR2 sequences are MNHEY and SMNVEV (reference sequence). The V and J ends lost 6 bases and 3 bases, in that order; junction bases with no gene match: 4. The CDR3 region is CASRPGTGTDTQYF. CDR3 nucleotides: TGTGCCAGCAGACCCGGGACAGGGACAGATACGCAGTATTTT.

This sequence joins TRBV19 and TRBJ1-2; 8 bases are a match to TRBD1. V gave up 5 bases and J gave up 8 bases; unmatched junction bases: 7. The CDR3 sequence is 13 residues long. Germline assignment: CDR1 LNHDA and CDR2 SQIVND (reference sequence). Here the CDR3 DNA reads TGTGCCAGTAGTTCTGGACAGGGAAGGGGCTACACCTTC. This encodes CASSSGQGRGYTF.

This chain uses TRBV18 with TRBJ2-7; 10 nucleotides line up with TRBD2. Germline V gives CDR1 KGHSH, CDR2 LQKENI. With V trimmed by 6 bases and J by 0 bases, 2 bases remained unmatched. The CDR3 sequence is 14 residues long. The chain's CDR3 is CASSRTSGSYEQYF. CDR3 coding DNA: TGTGCCAGCTCCCGGACTAGCGGCTCCTACGAGCAGTACTTC. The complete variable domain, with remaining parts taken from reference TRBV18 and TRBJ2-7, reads NAGVMQNPRHLVRRRGQEARLRCSPMKGHSHVYWYRQLPEEGLKFMVYLQKENIIDESGMPKERFSAEFPKEGPSILRIQQVVRGDSAAYFCASSRTSGSYEQYFGPGTRLTVT.

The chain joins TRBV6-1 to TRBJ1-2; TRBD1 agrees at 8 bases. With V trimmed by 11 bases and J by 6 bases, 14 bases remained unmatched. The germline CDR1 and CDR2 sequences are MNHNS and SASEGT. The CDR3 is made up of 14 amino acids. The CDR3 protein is CAGVEDMTGDGYTF. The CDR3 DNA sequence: TGTGCCGGAGTGGAGGACATGACAGGGGATGGCTACACCTTC.

The DNA of the CDR3 is TGCAGCGGGACCAAGGGGGCTGAGACTGAAGCTTTCTTT. It yields the protein CSGTKGAETEAFF. The chain joins TRBV29-1 to TRBJ1-1; 7 nucleotides align to TRBD1. Germline lookup yields CDR1 SQVTM and CDR2 ANQGSEA. J was trimmed by 5 bases and V by 7 bases; bases with no gene match: 10. The CDR3 covers 13 residues. The full variable domain, completed using reference TRBV29-1 and TRBJ1-1, is SAVISQKPSRDICQRGTSLTIQCQVDSQVTMMFWYRQQPGQSLTLIATANQGSEATYESGFVIDKFPISRPNLTFSTLTVSNMSPEDSSIYLCSGTKGAETEAFFGQGTRLTVV.

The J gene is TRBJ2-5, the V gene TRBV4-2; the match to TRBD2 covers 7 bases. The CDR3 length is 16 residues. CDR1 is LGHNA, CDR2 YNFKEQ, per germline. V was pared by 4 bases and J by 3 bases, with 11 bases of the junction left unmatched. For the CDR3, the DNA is TGTGCCAGCAGCCGCGTAGGGCAGCGGGGAGAAGAGACCCAGTACTTC. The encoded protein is CASSRVGQRGEETQYF.

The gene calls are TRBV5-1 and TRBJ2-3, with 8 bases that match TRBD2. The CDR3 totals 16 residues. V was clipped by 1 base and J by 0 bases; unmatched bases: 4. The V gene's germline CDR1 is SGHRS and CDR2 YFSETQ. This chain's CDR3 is CASSLTSGTSTDTQYF. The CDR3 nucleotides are TGCGCCAGCAGCTTGACTAGCGGCACTAGCACAGATACGCAGTATTTT.

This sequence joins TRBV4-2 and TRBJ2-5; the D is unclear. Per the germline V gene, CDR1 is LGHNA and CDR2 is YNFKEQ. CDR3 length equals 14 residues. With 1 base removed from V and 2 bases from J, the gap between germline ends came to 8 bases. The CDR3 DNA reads TGTGCCAGCAGCCAAGTGACTGGGCAAGAGACCCAGTACTTC. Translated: CASSQVTGQETQYF.

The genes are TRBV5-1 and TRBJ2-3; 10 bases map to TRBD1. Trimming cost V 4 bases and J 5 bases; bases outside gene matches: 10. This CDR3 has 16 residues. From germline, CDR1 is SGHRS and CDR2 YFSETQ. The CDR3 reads CASSHSGQGPEDTQYF. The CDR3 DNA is TGCGCCAGCAGCCATTCGGGACAGGGGCCGGAAGATACGCAGTATTTT.

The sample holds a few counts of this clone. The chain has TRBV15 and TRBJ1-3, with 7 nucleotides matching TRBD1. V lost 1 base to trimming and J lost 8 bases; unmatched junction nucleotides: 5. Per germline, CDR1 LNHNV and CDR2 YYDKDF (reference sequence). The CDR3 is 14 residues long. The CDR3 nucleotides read TGTGCCACCAGCAGAGTAGACAGGGCAGACACCATATATTTT. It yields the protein CATSRVDRADTIYF.

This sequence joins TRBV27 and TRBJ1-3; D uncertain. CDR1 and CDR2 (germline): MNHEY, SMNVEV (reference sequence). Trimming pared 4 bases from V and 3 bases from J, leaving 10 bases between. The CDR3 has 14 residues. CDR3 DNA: TGTGCCAGCAGTTCGGCGGGGAGTGGAAACACCATATATTTT. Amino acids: CASSSAGSGNTIYF.

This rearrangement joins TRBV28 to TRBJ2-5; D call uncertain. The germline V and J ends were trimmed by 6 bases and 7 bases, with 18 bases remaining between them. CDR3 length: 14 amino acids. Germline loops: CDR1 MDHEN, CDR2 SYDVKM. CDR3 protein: CASRLLLQSVTQYF. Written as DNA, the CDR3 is TGTGCCAGCAGGTTGCTACTCCAAAGCGTGACCCAGTACTTC.

Here the CDR3 DNA reads TGTGCCAGCAGCCACAAAACCGGGACAGGGGATACGCAGTATTTT. It encodes CASSHKTGTGDTQYF. This chain links TRBV5-4 with TRBJ2-3, with TRBD1 identical over 9 bases. CDR1 and CDR2 (germline): SGHNT, YYREEE (reference sequence). The CDR3 sequence is 15 residues long. V lost 4 bases, J lost 6 bases, and 9 bases stayed unmatched. The full variable domain, rest sourced from reference TRBV5-4 and TRBJ2-3, is ETGVTQSPTHLIKTRGQQVTLRCSSQSGHNTVSWYQQALGQGPQFIFQYYREEENGRGNFPPRFSGLQFPNYSSELNVNALELDDSALYLCASSHKTGTGDTQYFGPGTRLTVL.

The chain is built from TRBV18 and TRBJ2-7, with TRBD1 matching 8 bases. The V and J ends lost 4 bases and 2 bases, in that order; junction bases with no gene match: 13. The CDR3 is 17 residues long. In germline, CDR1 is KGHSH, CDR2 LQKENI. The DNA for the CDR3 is TGTGCCAGCTCACTGGGTACTTTAGGACAGGGACCCTACGAGCAGTACTTC. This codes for CASSLGTLGQGPYEQYF.

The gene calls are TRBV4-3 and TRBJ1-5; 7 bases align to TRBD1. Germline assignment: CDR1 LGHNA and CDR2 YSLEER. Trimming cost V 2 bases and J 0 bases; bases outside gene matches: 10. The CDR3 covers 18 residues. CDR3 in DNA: TGCGCCAGCAGCCAACCGCCGAGGCAGGGGGATAGCAATCAGCCCCAGCATTTT. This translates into CASSQPPRQGDSNQPQHF.

DNA for the CDR3: TGTGCCAGCGGCCCCGGCAGGCTATTGGGCTACACCTTC. This gives the protein CASGPGRLLGYTF. The rearrangement links TRBV5-6 to TRBJ1-2; no firm D call. Germline V gene lookup returns CDR1 SGHDT and CDR2 YYEEEE. V lost 7 bases to trimming and J lost 8 bases, with 18 bases between them. The CDR3 runs to 13 residues.

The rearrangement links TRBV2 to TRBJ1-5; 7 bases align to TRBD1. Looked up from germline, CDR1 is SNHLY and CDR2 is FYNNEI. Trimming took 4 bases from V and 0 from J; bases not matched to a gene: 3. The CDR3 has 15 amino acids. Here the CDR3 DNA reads TGTGCCAGCAGTGTCGGACAGGTTAGCAATCAGCCCCAGCATTTT. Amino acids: CASSVGQVSNQPQHF.

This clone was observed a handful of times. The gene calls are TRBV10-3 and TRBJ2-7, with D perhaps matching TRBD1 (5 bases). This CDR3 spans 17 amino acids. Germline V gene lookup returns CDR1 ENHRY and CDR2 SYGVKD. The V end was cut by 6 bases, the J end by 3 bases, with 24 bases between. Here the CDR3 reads CAISRDSPMQVGYEQYF. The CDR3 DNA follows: TGTGCCATCAGCCGCGACAGCCCCATGCAAGTGGGCTACGAGCAGTACTTC.

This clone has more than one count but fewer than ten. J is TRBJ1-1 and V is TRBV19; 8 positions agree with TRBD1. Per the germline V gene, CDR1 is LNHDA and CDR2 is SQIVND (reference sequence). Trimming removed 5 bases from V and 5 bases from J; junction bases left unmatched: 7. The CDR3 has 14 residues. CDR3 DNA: TGTGCCAGTAGTTTGAGGACAGGGTTGACTGAAGCTTTCTTT. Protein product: CASSLRTGLTEAFF.

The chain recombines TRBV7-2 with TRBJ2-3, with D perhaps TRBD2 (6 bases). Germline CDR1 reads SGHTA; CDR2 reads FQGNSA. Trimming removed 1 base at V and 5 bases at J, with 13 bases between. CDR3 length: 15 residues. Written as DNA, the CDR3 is TGTGCCAGCAGCTTAGTGGGTTCGCGGGGAGATACGCAGTATTTT. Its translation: CASSLVGSRGDTQYF.